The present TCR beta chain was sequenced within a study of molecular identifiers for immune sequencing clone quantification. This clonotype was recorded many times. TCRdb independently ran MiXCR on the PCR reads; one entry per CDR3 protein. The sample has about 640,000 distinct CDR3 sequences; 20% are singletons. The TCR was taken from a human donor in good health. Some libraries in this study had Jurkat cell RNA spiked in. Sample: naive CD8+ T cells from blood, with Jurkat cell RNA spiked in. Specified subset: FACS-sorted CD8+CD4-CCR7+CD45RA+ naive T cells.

CDR3 coding DNA: TGTGCCAGCAGTGAAACCGGGACAGGAGTCTCCTACGAGCAGTACTTC. This encodes CASSETGTGVSYEQYF. The V call is TRBV25-1, the J call TRBJ2-7, with 8 positions matching TRBD1. Per the germline V gene, CDR1 is MGHDK and CDR2 is SYGVNS. V was pared by 2 bases and J by 0 bases, with 6 bases of the junction left unmatched. The CDR3 is 16 amino acids.